This T cell receptor beta chain was found in a study of long-term antiretroviral therapy in people with HIV. Study as a whole: It was about a decade before the 2015 immediate-ART recommendation that the earliest samples were taken.

The CDR3 contains 13 residues. CDR1 is SGHTA and CDR2 is FQGNSA in the germline V gene. Trimming pared 2 bases from V and 1 base from J, leaving 5 bases between. Run at survey level, the immunoSEQ assay was version v3.0. Per-sample sequencing targets were roughly 35,000-55,000 T-cell genomes. Sequencing used immunoSEQ multiplex PCR; TCRdb keeps in-frame clones, though not all of them. The data hold more than 25,000 clones, with 90% to 95% observed a single time. Study conclusions and caveats: Repertoires with HIV possessed tighter CDR3 length spans than those of controls.

No donor had fewer than one pre-ART PBMC sample or fewer than two post-ART PBMC samples. Comment on this clone: Its antigen is still unknown.

The specimen was unsorted PBMCs, collected 3.1 years after starting antiretroviral therapy. This sequence joins TRBV7-2 and TRBJ1-1; D gene uncertain. This sequence was found in a man aged 18 to 30 with HIV. CDR3 in DNA: TGTGCCAGCAGCTTAAGGCCGAACACTGAAGCTTTCTTT. The encoded protein is CASSLRPNTEAFF.